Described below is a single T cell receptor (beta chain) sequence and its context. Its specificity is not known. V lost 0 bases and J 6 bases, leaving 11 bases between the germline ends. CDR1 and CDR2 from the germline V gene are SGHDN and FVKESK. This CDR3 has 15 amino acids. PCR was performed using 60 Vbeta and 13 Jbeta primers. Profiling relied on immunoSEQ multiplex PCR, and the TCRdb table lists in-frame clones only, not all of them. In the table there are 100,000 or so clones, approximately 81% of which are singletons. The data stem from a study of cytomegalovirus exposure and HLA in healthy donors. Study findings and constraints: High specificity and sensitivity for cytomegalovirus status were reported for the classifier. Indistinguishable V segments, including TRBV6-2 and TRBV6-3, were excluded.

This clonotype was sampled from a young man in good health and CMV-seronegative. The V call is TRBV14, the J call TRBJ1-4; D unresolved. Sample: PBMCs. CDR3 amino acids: CASSQDFPYDEKLFF. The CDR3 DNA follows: TGTGCCAGCAGCCAAGATTTTCCCTACGATGAAAAACTGTTTTTT.